The present T cell receptor (beta chain) was sequenced within a study of blood T cell repertoires in COVID-19. Libraries were prepared by immunoSEQ multiplex PCR; TCRdb keeps only in-frame clonotypes and omits some of them. The sample lists 48,000 or so clones, 70% to 90% seen once, with 5.9% in the top ten. This clone has a single count. CDR3 length equals 15 residues. Trimming pared 5 bases from V and 1 base from J, leaving 13 bases between. Germline CDR1 SGHNT, CDR2 YENEEA. This sequence was found in a woman in her fifties or sixties with acute or convalescent COVID-19. The genes are TRBV11-3 and TRBJ2-3; no clear D gene. Sequencing was carried out using peripheral blood. CDR3 nucleotides: TGTGCCAGCAGCCCTCGGCGCGGAGGCACAGATACGCAGTATTTT. It codes for CASSPRRGGTDTQYF.